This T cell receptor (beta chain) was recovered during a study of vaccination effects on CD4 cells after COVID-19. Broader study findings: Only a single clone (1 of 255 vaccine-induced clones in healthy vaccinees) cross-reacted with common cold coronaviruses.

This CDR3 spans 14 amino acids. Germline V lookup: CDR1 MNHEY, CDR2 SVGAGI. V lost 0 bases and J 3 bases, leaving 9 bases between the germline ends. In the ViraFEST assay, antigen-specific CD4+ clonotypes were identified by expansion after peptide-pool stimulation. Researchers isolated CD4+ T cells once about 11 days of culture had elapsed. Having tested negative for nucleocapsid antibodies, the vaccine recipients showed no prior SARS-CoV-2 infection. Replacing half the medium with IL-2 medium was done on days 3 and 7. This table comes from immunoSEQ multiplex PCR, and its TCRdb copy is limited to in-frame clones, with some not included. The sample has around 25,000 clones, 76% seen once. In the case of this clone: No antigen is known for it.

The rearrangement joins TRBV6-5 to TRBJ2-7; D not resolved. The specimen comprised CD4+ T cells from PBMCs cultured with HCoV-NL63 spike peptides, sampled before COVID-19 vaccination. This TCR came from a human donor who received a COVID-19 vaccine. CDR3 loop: CASSYSIPDYEQYF. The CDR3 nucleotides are TGTGCCAGCAGTTACTCGATCCCCGACTACGAGCAGTACTTC.